This T cell receptor (beta chain) stems from a study of identical twins. This CDR3 has 14 residues. Trimming removed 2 bases at V and 3 bases at J, with 8 bases between. Germline V CDR1 and CDR2: LNHDA, SQIVND (reference sequence). One entry per CDR3 protein results from TCRdb running MiXCR on the 5' RACE reads. This table holds hundreds of thousands of distinct CDR3 sequences, roughly 18% found once. Another study also made use of these data, one on T cells expressing NK-cell markers. From that second work: Among eight sequenced donors, seven carried HCMV seropositivity while one was seronegative. These clonotypes, the leaders elsewhere, also led the CD3+CD56-NKG2C+ fraction in a handful of donors.

The TCR originated in a woman under 30 in good health. The chain links TRBV19 to TRBJ1-5; D perhaps matches TRBD1 (5 bases). Sequenced sample: PBMCs. CDR3 sequence: CASSIWDYNQPQHF. Written as DNA, the CDR3 is TGTGCCAGTAGTATATGGGACTACAATCAGCCCCAGCATTTT.